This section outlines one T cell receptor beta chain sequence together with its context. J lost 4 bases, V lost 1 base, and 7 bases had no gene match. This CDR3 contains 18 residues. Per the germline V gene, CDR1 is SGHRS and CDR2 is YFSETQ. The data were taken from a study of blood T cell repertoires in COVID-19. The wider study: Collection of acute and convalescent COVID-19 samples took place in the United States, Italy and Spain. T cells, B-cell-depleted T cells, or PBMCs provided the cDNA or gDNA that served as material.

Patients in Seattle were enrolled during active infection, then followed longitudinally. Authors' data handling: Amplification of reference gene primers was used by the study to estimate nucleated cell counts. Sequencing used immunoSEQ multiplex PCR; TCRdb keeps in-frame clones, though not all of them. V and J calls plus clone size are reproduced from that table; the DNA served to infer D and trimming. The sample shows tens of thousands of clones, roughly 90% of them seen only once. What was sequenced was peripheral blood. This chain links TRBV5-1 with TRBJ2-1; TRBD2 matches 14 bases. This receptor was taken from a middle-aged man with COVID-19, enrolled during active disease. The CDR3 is CASSLSRLAGGIYNEQFF. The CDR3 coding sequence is TGCGCCAGCAGCTTGTCCAGACTAGCGGGGGGGATTTACAATGAGCAGTTCTTC. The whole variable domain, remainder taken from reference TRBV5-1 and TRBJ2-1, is KAGVTQTPRYLIKTRGQQVTLSCSPISGHRSVSWYQQTPGQGLQFLFEYFSETQRNKGNFPGRFSGRQFSNSRSEMNVSTLELGDSALYLCASSLSRLAGGIYNEQFFGPGTRLTVL.